This T cell receptor (beta chain) came from a study of tumor-infiltrating lymphocytes in oesophageal squamous cell carcinoma. TCRdb reprocessed the PCR reads with MiXCR, giving one entry per CDR3 protein. Among about 17,000 distinct CDR3 sequences, about 50% were seen once, and the ten largest hold 44%. The CDR3 is 12 residues long. Between the trimmed V and J ends, which lost 3 bases and 7 bases, there was a span of 9 bases. Germline assignment: CDR1 MDHEN and CDR2 SYDVKM. This clonotype is medium-sized within its sample. The clonotype originates from a female donor with esophageal squamous cell carcinoma. The V and J genes are TRBV28 and TRBJ1-1, with no clear D. Sequenced: normal esophageal tissue next to the tumor. The CDR3 DNA follows: TGTGCCAGCAGTTTTGGGGATCTTGAAGCTTTCTTT. This sequence encodes CASSFGDLEAFF. The whole variable domain, filled in from reference TRBV28 and TRBJ1-1, reads DVKVTQSSRYLVKRTGEKVFLECVQDMDHENMFWYRQDPGLGLRLIYFSYDVKMKEKGDIPEGYSVSREKKERFSLILESASTNQTSMYLCASSFGDLEAFFGQGTRLTVV.